The 14 T cell receptor beta chains below come from one sample, sequenced in a study of technical replicates of blood from a few donors. Assay used: immunoSEQ multiplex PCR; TCRdb lists only in-frame clones, some missing. Found here are approximately 53,000 clones, around 96% of them singletons; the top ten hold under 0.45%. The sample consisted of T cells isolated from PBMCs. These receptors all stem from a human donor in good health.

The chain has TRBV4-1 and TRBJ2-1, with TRBD2 identical over 8 bases. The CDR3 is 18 residues long. Trimming cost V 1 base and J 8 bases; bases outside gene matches: 16. Germline CDR1 reads MGHRA; CDR2 reads YSYEKL. The CDR3 sequence is CASSQVGGLSGRIDEQFF. CDR3 coding DNA: TGCGCCAGCAGCCAAGTGGGAGGCCTCAGCGGGAGAATCGATGAGCAGTTCTTC.

The gene calls are TRBV11-3 and TRBJ1-2; 8 bases match TRBD1. CDR1 and CDR2 (germline): SGHNT, YENEEA. The CDR3 has 13 residues. Unmatched junction bases numbered 7, after V lost 5 bases and J lost 8 bases. The CDR3 nucleotides are TGTGCCAGCAGCGGGACAGGAAGTAGGGGCTACACCTTC. Translating gives CASSGTGSRGYTF.

The table lists this clone with a few counts. J is TRBJ1-2 and V is TRBV6-1; TRBD1 aligns across 7 bases. J gave up 4 bases and V 6 bases, and 8 bases lay outside the gene matches. This CDR3 is 14 amino acids long. In germline, CDR1 is MNHNS, CDR2 SASEGT. The CDR3 nucleotides are TGTGCCAGCAGATCCGGGACAGAAATCTATGGCTACACCTTC. It is translated as CASRSGTEIYGYTF.

V is TRBV15 and J is TRBJ1-5; D call uncertain. V lost 0 bases and J lost 8, with 14 bases in between. From germline, CDR1 is LNHNV and CDR2 YYDKDF (reference sequence). The CDR3 contains 15 residues. CDR3: CATSRDPGSSEPQHF. The CDR3, as DNA: TGTGCCACCAGCAGAGATCCAGGTTCTTCTGAGCCCCAGCATTTT. The full variable domain, its missing parts supplied by reference TRBV15 and TRBJ1-5, is DAMVIQNPRYQVTQFGKPVTLSCSQTLNHNVMYWYQQKSSQAPKLLFHYYDKDFNNEADTPDNFQSRRPNTSFCFLDIRSPGLGDTAMYLCATSRDPGSSEPQHFGDGTRLSIL.

The V gene is TRBV27, the J gene TRBJ2-7; 12 bases match TRBD2. The CDR3 is 14 residues long. Germline CDR1 reads MNHEY; CDR2 reads SMNVEV (reference sequence). Germline trimming cut 2 bases from V and 4 bases from J; bases unmatched to any gene: 0. DNA for the CDR3: TGTGCCAGCAGTTTAGGACTAGCGGGATACGAGCAGTACTTC. It specifies CASSLGLAGYEQYF.

The chain uses TRBV28 and TRBJ2-6; D uncertain. The CDR3 spans 15 residues. Between the trimmed V and J ends, which lost 7 bases and 0 bases, there was a span of 10 bases. Germline CDR1 reads MDHEN; CDR2 reads SYDVKM. CDR3 residues: CASKGASSGANVLTF. The CDR3 nucleotides are TGTGCCAGCAAAGGAGCTAGCTCTGGGGCCAACGTCCTGACTTTC.

The chain uses TRBV28 and TRBJ1-1; D ambiguous. Germline V gene lookup returns CDR1 MDHEN and CDR2 SYDVKM. V lost 5 bases, J lost 1 base, and 11 bases lay in between. There are 14 residues in the CDR3. The CDR3 is CASSLGGENTEAFF. CDR3 nucleotide sequence: TGTGCCAGCAGTCTGGGCGGGGAGAACACTGAAGCTTTCTTT.

This clone appeared once. The V call is TRBV5-1, the J call TRBJ2-1; TRBD1 agrees at 9 bases. The CDR3 covers 18 residues. Germline CDR1 SGHRS, CDR2 YFSETQ. The V and J ends lost 1 base and 7 bases, in that order; junction bases with no gene match: 15. CDR3 DNA: TGCGCCAGCAGCTTGACGCCCTCCGGGACAGGGTTAATAAATGAGCAGTTCTTC. Translation: CASSLTPSGTGLINEQFF.

CDR3 nucleotides: TGTGCCAGCAGCTTGAGAATATACCGGGACACCTCCTACGAGCAGTACTTC. Protein product: CASSLRIYRDTSYEQYF. The chain couples TRBV5-6 to TRBJ2-7; the D gene is possibly TRBD1 (6 bases). Trimming took off 1 base at V and 0 bases at J, with 17 bases between the two ends. Germline CDR1 and CDR2: SGHDT and YYEEEE. CDR3 length equals 17 residues.

J is TRBJ2-1 and V is TRBV10-2, with 12 bases identical to TRBD2. The CDR3 spans 15 residues. Looked up from germline, CDR1 is WSHSY and CDR2 is SAAADI. V lost 3 bases, J lost 7 bases, and 4 bases stayed unmatched. CDR3 in amino acids: CASSDGTSGSNEQFF. CDR3 coding DNA: TGCGCCAGCAGTGACGGGACTAGCGGGTCGAATGAGCAGTTCTTC.

V is TRBV7-3 and J is TRBJ2-7, with 8 bases fitting TRBD2. The germline V gene has CDR1 SGHTA and CDR2 FQGTGA. The J segment lost 3 bases and the V segment lost 8 bases, leaving 6 bases of the junction unmatched. The CDR3 extends over 13 amino acids. CDR3 sequence (DNA): TGTGCCAGCGGGCTAGCGGGCGTCTACGAGCAGTACTTC. As protein: CASGLAGVYEQYF.

The genes are TRBV5-1 and TRBJ1-1, with D possibly TRBD1 on 5 matching bases. Trimming took off 2 bases at V and 3 bases at J, with 11 bases between the two ends. From germline, CDR1 is SGHRS and CDR2 YFSETQ. The CDR3 extends over 14 amino acids. The CDR3 region has the DNA TGCGCCAGCAGCTTCGGGGGAGGGGACACTGAAGCTTTCTTT. Translated, it gives CASSFGGGDTEAFF.

CDR3 sequence: CASSFVGTGRLNQPQHF. In DNA, the CDR3 is TGTGCCAGCAGTTTTGTTGGGACAGGGAGACTTAATCAGCCCCAGCATTTT. The gene calls are TRBV27 and TRBJ1-5; the match to TRBD1 covers 9 bases. Germline CDR1 and CDR2: MNHEY and SMNVEV (reference sequence). Germline trimming cut 3 bases from V and 4 bases from J; bases unmatched to any gene: 10. CDR3 length equals 17 residues.

The genes are TRBV5-1 and TRBJ1-1; 11 bases map to TRBD1. Germline V CDR1 and CDR2: SGHRS, YFSETQ. Trimming cost V 4 bases and J 5 bases; bases outside gene matches: 7. The length of the CDR3 is 15 residues. CDR3 in amino acids: CASSPGTGGVTEAFF. CDR3 DNA: TGCGCCAGCAGCCCTGGGACAGGGGGGGTAACTGAAGCTTTCTTT.